One TCR beta chain is described in this entry. The data were taken from a study of blood T cell repertoires in COVID-19. Background on the study: COVID-19 samples from acute and convalescent phases originated in the United States, Italy and Spain. T cells, B-cell-depleted T cells, or PBMCs provided the cDNA or gDNA that served as material.

The germline V gene encodes CDR1 LGHNA and CDR2 YNFKEQ. Trimming pared 0 bases from V and 2 bases from J, leaving 14 bases between. The CDR3 consists of 16 residues. In the authors' workflow: Amplified reference gene primers provided the basis for estimating nucleated cell counts. The assay was immunoSEQ multiplex PCR, and TCRdb's table has in-frame clones only and misses some. For V, J and clone size, that table is used; D and trimming come from the DNA. Of around 42,000 clones in the sample, over 75% were seen once. Sequences were obtained from peripheral blood. J is TRBJ2-7 and V is TRBV4-2; the D is unclear. The receptor's source is a human donor in a cohort sampled during active COVID-19. CDR3 coding DNA: TGTGCCAGCAGCCAAGATGTGCCCCCACTCCCCTACGAGCAGTACTTC. The encoded protein is CASSQDVPPLPYEQYF.